The TCR beta chain described here comes from a study of CD8+ T cells in alopecia areata. Study-level background: Administration of oral tofacitinib to treated patients was at 5 to 10 mg twice daily.

This clone occurred a few times. The antigen remains undetermined. PBMCs yielded sorted CD4+ and CD8+ T cells. Extracted RNA was reverse transcribed, and the resulting cDNA served as sequencing template. This table comes from immunoSEQ multiplex PCR, and its TCRdb copy is limited to in-frame clones, with some not included. This sample has around 100,000 clones, with about two fifths found just once. Study-wide results and caveats: Scalp data also include sequences from resident alphabeta T cells of normal skin. Patients showed less clear TCR sequence sharing than mice, possibly partly because of HLA diversity.

Germline loops: CDR1 MGHRA, CDR2 YSYEKL. The CDR3 is made up of 18 amino acids. Germline trimming cut 1 base from V and 8 bases from J; bases unmatched to any gene: 10. The chain recombines TRBV4-1 with TRBJ2-1; 14 positions match TRBD2. The TCR sequence derives from a human donor with alopecia areata. The sample taken for sequencing was CD4+ T cells sorted from blood. The CDR3: CASSQANLGLAGGYEQFF. The CDR3 nucleotides are TGCGCCAGCAGCCAAGCGAACCTCGGACTAGCGGGGGGTTATGAGCAGTTCTTC.